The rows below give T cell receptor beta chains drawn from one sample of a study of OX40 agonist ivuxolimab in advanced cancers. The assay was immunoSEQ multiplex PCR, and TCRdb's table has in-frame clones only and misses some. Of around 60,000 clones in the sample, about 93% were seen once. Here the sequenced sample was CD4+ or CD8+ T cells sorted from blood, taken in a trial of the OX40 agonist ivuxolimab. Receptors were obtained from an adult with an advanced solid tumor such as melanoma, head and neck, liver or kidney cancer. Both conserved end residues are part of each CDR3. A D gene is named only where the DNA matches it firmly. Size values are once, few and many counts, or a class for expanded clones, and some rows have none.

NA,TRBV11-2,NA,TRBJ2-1,TGTGCCAGCAGGTGGGGCTCCTACTACAATGAGCAGTTCTTC,CASRWGSYYNEQFF
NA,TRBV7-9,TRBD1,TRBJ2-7,TGTGCACACGACGAATTGGGACAGGGATCCTACGAGCAGTACTTC,CAHDELGQGSYEQYF
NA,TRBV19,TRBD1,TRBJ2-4,TGTGCCAGTAGTATGATGACTGACAGGGGCTTAGCCAAAAACATTCAGTACTTC,CASSMMTDRGLAKNIQYF
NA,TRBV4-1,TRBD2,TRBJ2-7,TGCGCCAGCAGCCAAGATTCATCCCGGGAGGGCCGAGAGCAGTACTTC,CASSQDSSREGREQYF
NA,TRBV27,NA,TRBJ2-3,TGTGCCAGCAGTTTACCCCGCACAGATACGCAGTATTTT,CASSLPRTDTQYF
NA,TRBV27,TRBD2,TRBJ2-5,TGTGCCAGTAAGGGACTAGCGGGAGTAGAAGAGACCCAGTACTTC,CASKGLAGVEETQYF
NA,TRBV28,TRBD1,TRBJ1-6,TGTGCCAGCAGCTTTACAGGGGGCTGGGGTTCACCCCTCCACTTT,CASSFTGGWGSPLHF
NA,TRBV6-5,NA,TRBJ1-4,TGTGCCAGCAGTTACTCTGGTGCAACTAATGAAAAACTGTTTTTT,CASSYSGATNEKLFF
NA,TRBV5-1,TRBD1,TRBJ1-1,TGCGCCAGCAGCCAGGGACAGTTGTTCACTGAAGCTTTCTTT,CASSQGQLFTEAFF
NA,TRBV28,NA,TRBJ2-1,TGTGCCATCACCTCAACTAGTTTCAATGAGCAGTTCTTC,CAITSTSFNEQFF
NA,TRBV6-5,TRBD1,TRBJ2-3,TGTGCCAGCGAGACTGACAGGGAACGTGCAGATACGCAGTATTTT,CASETDRERADTQYF
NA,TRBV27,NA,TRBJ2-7,TGTGCCAGCAGTTTCGGTGGAGGAGACTACTACGAGCAGTACTTC,CASSFGGGDYYEQYF
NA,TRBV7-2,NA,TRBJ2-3,TGTGCCAGCAGCACTCGACAGGTCACGATCACAGATACGCAGTATTTT,CASSTRQVTITDTQYF
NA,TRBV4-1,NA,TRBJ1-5,TGCGCCAGCAGCCAAGATGAGGACGGAAATCAGCCCCAGCATTTT,CASSQDEDGNQPQHF
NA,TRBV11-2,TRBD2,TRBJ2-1,TGTGCCAGCAGCGCAACTAGCGGGAGGAACGCCTACAATGAGCAGTTCTTC,CASSATSGRNAYNEQFF
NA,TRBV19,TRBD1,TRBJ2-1,TGTGCCAGTAGTTCAGGACAGGGCCCCTACAATGAGCAGTTCTTC,CASSSGQGPYNEQFF
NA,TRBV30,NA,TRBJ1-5,TGTGCCAGTGGACAGTATAGCAATCAGCCCCAGCATTTT,CASGQYSNQPQHF
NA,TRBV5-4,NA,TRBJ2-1,TGTGCCAGCAGCGGCTTGGGGAATGAGCAGTTCTTC,CASSGLGNEQFF
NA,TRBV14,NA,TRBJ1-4,TGTGCCAGCAGCCAAGCGGCGGGGGCGTATGAAAAACTGTTTTTT,CASSQAAGAYEKLFF
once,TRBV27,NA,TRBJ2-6,TGTGCCAGCAGTACCTCTGGGGCCAACGTCCTGACTTTC,CASSTSGANVLTF
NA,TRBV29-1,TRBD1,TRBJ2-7,TGCAGCGTTTCAACCGGGACAGGGACGTTAAGCGAGCAGTACTTC,CSVSTGTGTLSEQYF
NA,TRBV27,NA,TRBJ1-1,TGTGCCAGCGGAAGGGAGAACACTGAAGCTTTCTTT,CASGRENTEAFF
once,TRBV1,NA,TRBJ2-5,TGCACCAGCAGCCAATCTAGGGAGGCCATCAAGGAGACCCAGTACTTC,CTSSQSREAIKETQYF
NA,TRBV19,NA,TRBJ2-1,TGTGCCAGTACCCATGGGTCCTACTCCTACAATGAGCAGTTCTTC,CASTHGSYSYNEQFF
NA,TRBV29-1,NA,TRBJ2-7,TGCAGCGTGAATGACTCCTACGAGCAGTACTTC,CSVNDSYEQYF
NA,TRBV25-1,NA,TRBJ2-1,TGTGCCAGCAGTTGGAGCGCGAATGAGCAGTTCTTC,CASSWSANEQFF
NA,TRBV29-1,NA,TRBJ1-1,TGCAGCGTACAGGTAGGGCTAGCTTTCTTT,CSVQVGLAFF
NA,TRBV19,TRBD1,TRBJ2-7,TGTGCCAGTAGTCGCGGGACAGGGGGTTACGACGAGCAGTACTTC,CASSRGTGGYDEQYF
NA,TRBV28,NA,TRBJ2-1,TGTGCCTCGGCCCTGATGAGCTCCTACAATGAGCAGTTCTTC,CASALMSSYNEQFF
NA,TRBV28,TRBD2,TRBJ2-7,TGTGCCAGCAGCCCGGGACTAGCGGGAGCGGTCTACGAGCAGTACTTC,CASSPGLAGAVYEQYF
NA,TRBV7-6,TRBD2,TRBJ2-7,TGTGCCAGCAGCTTAAGCTGGGGACTAGAGGGCGAGCAGTACTTC,CASSLSWGLEGEQYF
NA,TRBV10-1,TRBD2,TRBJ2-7,TGCGCCAGCAGCCCACGGGAGGGCCTGGCCCACGAGCAGTACTTC,CASSPREGLAHEQYF
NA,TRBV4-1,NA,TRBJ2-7,TGCGCCAGCAGCCAAGGGGGGGTAGGAGGGGAGCAGTACTTC,CASSQGGVGGEQYF